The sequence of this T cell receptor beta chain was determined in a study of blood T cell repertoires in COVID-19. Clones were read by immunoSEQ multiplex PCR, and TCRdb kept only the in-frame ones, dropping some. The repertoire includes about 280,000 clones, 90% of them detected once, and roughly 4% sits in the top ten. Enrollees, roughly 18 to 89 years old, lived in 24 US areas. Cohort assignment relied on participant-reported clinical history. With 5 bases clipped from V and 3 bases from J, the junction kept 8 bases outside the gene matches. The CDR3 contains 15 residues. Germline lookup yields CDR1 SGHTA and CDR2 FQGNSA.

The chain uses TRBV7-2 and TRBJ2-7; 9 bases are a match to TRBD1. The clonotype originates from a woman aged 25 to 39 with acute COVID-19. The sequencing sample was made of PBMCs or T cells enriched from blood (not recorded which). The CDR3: CASSPWTGVGYEQYF. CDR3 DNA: TGTGCCAGCAGCCCGTGGACAGGGGTCGGCTACGAGCAGTACTTC.